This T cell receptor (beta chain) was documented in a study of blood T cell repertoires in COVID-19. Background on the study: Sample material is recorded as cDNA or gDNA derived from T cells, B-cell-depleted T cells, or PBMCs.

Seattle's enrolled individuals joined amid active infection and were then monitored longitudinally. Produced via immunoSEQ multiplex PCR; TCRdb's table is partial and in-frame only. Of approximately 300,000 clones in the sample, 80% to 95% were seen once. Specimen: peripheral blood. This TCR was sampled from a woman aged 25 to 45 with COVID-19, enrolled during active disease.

This CDR3 reads CASTPGGDQPQHF. The CDR3 DNA is TGTGCCAGTACCCCTGGGGGGGACCAGCCCCAGCATTTT. J is TRBJ1-5 and V is TRBV19; D may be TRBD1 (5 bases). The germline CDR1 and CDR2 sequences are LNHDA and SQIVND (reference sequence). There are 13 residues in the CDR3. The V and J ends lost 7 bases and 7 bases respectively, with 14 bases between them.